The 9 T cell receptor beta chains listed next were all sequenced from one sample in a study of CD8 T cells in ankylosing spondylitis. TCRdb ran MiXCR on the 5' RACE reads and lists one entry per CDR3 protein. The repertoire holds some 250,000 distinct CDR3 sequences, 20% to 30% seen once, with approximately 0.61% in the top ten. Material for sequencing was blood, either unsorted or a sorted T cell fraction (not recorded which). The source of these receptors is a male donor with ankylosing spondylitis or in good health (not recorded which).

This chain uses TRBV20-1 with TRBJ1-5; D is uncertain. The V and J ends lost 1 base and 3 bases respectively, with 10 bases between them. Per the germline V gene, CDR1 is DFQATT and CDR2 is SNEGSKA (reference sequence). The CDR3 has 14 residues. The CDR3 sequence is CSARGTRNNQPQHF. In DNA, the CDR3 is TGCAGTGCTAGAGGTACCCGGAACAATCAGCCCCAGCATTTT.

The chain uses TRBV7-3 and TRBJ1-3; D is uncertain. The CDR3 loop spans 13 amino acids. From germline, CDR1 is SGHTA and CDR2 FQGTGA. Trimming removed 5 bases from V and 1 base from J, with 6 bases in between. Here the CDR3 reads CASSPESGNTIYF. The CDR3 DNA sequence: TGTGCCAGCAGCCCTGAATCTGGAAACACCATATATTTT.

The rearrangement uses TRBV7-8 and TRBJ2-1; D is unresolved. Trimming cost V 0 bases and J 8 bases, with 11 bases left between them. The CDR3 is 14 amino acids. Germline V gene sequence: CDR1 SGHVS, CDR2 FQNEAQ. CDR3 in amino acids: CASSLARNWDEQFF. CDR3 sequence (DNA): TGTGCCAGCAGCTTAGCGCGTAACTGGGATGAGCAGTTCTTC.

There are many counts of this clonotype. This chain connects TRBV20-1 to TRBJ2-1; D possibly corresponds to TRBD2 (5 bases). CDR3 size: 13 residues. Germline V gene lookup returns CDR1 DFQATT and CDR2 SNEGSKA (reference sequence). Trimming pared 5 bases from V and 4 bases from J, leaving 12 bases between. The CDR3 DNA sequence: TGCAGTGCTCGGACTTCACCGTACAATGAGCAGTTCTTC. Its protein is CSARTSPYNEQFF.

The chain links TRBV20-1 to TRBJ1-4; perhaps TRBD1 as D (5 bases). The V end lost 6 bases, the J end lost 7 bases, and 12 bases lay between the germline ends. This CDR3 contains 12 residues. CDR1 DFQATT and CDR2 SNEGSKA come from the germline V gene (reference sequence). CDR3 region: CSAGQSGEKLFF. The DNA of the CDR3 is TGCAGTGCCGGACAATCCGGTGAAAAACTGTTTTTT.

The CDR3 region is CSVPPTPSGSYNEQFF. CDR3 in DNA: TGCAGCGTTCCCCCAACCCCTAGCGGCTCCTACAATGAGCAGTTCTTC. The chain links TRBV29-1 to TRBJ2-1, with 7 bases aligning to TRBD2. This CDR3 spans 16 amino acids. The V segment lost 5 bases and the J segment 0 bases; nucleotides outside the gene matches: 10. The germline CDR1 and CDR2 sequences are SQVTM and ANQGSEA.

This chain joins TRBV20-1 and TRBJ2-1, with 12 positions matching TRBD2. V dropped 3 bases and J dropped 9; count of bases not matched to a gene: 6. Germline V lookup: CDR1 DFQATT, CDR2 SNEGSKA (reference sequence). CDR3 length equals 14 residues. The CDR3 region has the DNA TGCAGTGCTAGTAAGGCTAGCGGGGGGGCTGAGCAGTTCTTC. Its protein product is CSASKASGGAEQFF.

This clonotype was observed at least ten times. The CDR3 here is CATSASATGELFF. The CDR3 DNA reads TGTGCCACCAGTGCGTCGGCCACCGGGGAGCTGTTTTTT. The V gene is TRBV24-1, the J gene TRBJ2-2; D is unclear. The CDR3 is 13 residues long. Germline CDR1 KGHDR, CDR2 SFDVKD. The ends were cut back, 5 bases at V and 4 bases at J, with 7 bases in the middle.

This clonotype was counted at least ten times. This chain joins TRBV20-1 and TRBJ2-7, with a tentative D call TRBD2 (7 bases). Between the trimmed V and J ends, which lost 6 bases and 0 bases, there was a span of 15 bases. Germline lookup yields CDR1 DFQATT and CDR2 SNEGSKA (reference sequence). The CDR3 has 14 amino acids. The CDR3: CSARGGDSSYEQYF. The DNA for the CDR3 is TGCAGTGCCAGGGGAGGGGATAGCTCCTACGAGCAGTACTTC.